A selection of T cell receptor beta chains follows, all from one sample in a study of post-analysis software for immune sequencing data. TCRdb independently ran MiXCR on the PCR reads; one entry per CDR3 protein. The data hold about 460,000 distinct CDR3 sequences, with approximately 46% observed a single time. The source material was blood. Source of these receptors: a girl aged 5-17 years with multiple sclerosis. The CDR3 runs from the conserved cysteine through the conserved F or W. Fields, in order: J gene, V gene, CDR3 protein.

j_gene: TRBJ2-3
v_gene: TRBV5-6
CDR3aa: CASSFRQGANTDTQYF

j_gene: TRBJ1-6
v_gene: TRBV14
CDR3aa: CASSQVGGYRASPLHF

j_gene: TRBJ1-4
v_gene: TRBV5-1
CDR3aa: CASSTGVIPATNEKLFF

j_gene: TRBJ2-7
v_gene: TRBV12-3/TRBV12-4
CDR3aa: CASRLTGQGAYEQYF

j_gene: TRBJ2-1
v_gene: TRBV20-1
CDR3aa: CSAKPSLARLVEDNEQFF

j_gene: TRBJ1-5
v_gene: TRBV20-1
CDR3aa: CSASLGAWQPQHF

j_gene: TRBJ2-3
v_gene: TRBV6-5
CDR3aa: CASSRKGTTDTQYF

j_gene: TRBJ2-7
v_gene: TRBV4-2
CDR3aa: CASSQEDEQYF

j_gene: TRBJ2-1
v_gene: TRBV10-3
CDR3aa: CAIRNPDENGFF

j_gene: TRBJ1-1
v_gene: TRBV3-1
CDR3aa: CASSQEVSQEAFF

j_gene: TRBJ1-2
v_gene: TRBV20-1
CDR3aa: CTADSSNYGYTF

j_gene: -
v_gene: TRBV4-1
CDR3aa: CASSQGQYWYEQYF

j_gene: TRBJ2-3
v_gene: TRBV15
CDR3aa: CATSRVIAADTQYF

j_gene: TRBJ2-1
v_gene: TRBV6-4
CDR3aa: CASRDNSYNEQFF

j_gene: TRBJ2-1
v_gene: TRBV28
CDR3aa: CASRAPSEQFF

j_gene: TRBJ2-7
v_gene: TRBV28
CDR3aa: CASSPGGASYEQYF

j_gene: TRBJ1-2
v_gene: TRBV7-3
CDR3aa: CASSLTGGLGGGYTF

j_gene: TRBJ2-3
v_gene: TRBV10-3
CDR3aa: CAIRGGGKGTDTQYF

j_gene: TRBJ2-3
v_gene: TRBV10-3
CDR3aa: CAISEPGLFTDTQYF

j_gene: TRBJ1-5
v_gene: TRBV5-1
CDR3aa: CASSLGQGAFQPQHF

j_gene: TRBJ1-2
v_gene: TRBV9
CDR3aa: CASSPRGVLYGYTF

j_gene: TRBJ2-2
v_gene: TRBV7-8
CDR3aa: CASSPGPNTGELFF

j_gene: TRBJ2-1
v_gene: TRBV20-1
CDR3aa: CSAIPAGGPYNEQFF

j_gene: TRBJ1-2
v_gene: TRBV3-1
CDR3aa: CASSSFGAGYRVGYGYTF

j_gene: TRBJ2-5
v_gene: TRBV7-2
CDR3aa: CASSFFGLQETQYF

j_gene: TRBJ2-5
v_gene: TRBV5-4
CDR3aa: CASSLGRGYQETQYF

j_gene: TRBJ1-1
v_gene: TRBV7-2
CDR3aa: CASSLVGSPLMNTEAFF

j_gene: TRBJ2-7
v_gene: TRBV15
CDR3aa: CATSGVLGLEQYF

j_gene: TRBJ2-3
v_gene: TRBV20-1
CDR3aa: CSARGATAQSTDTQYF

j_gene: TRBJ2-7
v_gene: TRBV7-3
CDR3aa: CASSTSSGEGYEQYF

j_gene: TRBJ2-1
v_gene: TRBV2
CDR3aa: CASSPTSGFLSLLHNEQFF

j_gene: TRBJ1-4
v_gene: TRBV7-2
CDR3aa: CASSSDFATNEKLFF

j_gene: TRBJ2-3
v_gene: TRBV7-2
CDR3aa: CASTVDTSTDTQYF

j_gene: TRBJ2-7
v_gene: TRBV12-3/TRBV12-4
CDR3aa: CASSLGAGHSYEQYF

j_gene: TRBJ2-3
v_gene: TRBV12-3/TRBV12-4
CDR3aa: CASRKIIADTQYF

j_gene: TRBJ2-7
v_gene: TRBV27
CDR3aa: CASSLSNWSYEQYF

j_gene: TRBJ2-6
v_gene: TRBV27
CDR3aa: CATGTGGEGSGANVLTF

j_gene: TRBJ2-7
v_gene: TRBV20-1
CDR3aa: CSATGTGFYEQYF

j_gene: TRBJ2-1
v_gene: TRBV27
CDR3aa: CASSPSHTGTKYNEQFF

j_gene: TRBJ2-3
v_gene: TRBV7-3
CDR3aa: CASSPNGPRGTDTQYF

j_gene: TRBJ1-1
v_gene: TRBV28
CDR3aa: CASRPTNTEAFF

j_gene: TRBJ2-1
v_gene: TRBV6-2/TRBV6-3
CDR3aa: CASSTLAGFSYNEQFF

j_gene: TRBJ2-1
v_gene: TRBV5-1
CDR3aa: CACSTSGGAYNEQFF

j_gene: TRBJ2-3
v_gene: TRBV7-8
CDR3aa: CASSLGLIHPDTQYF

j_gene: TRBJ2-3
v_gene: TRBV20-1
CDR3aa: CSALTRDASTDTQYF